This T cell receptor beta chain was profiled in a study of Tregs in tolerant kidney transplant recipients. Regarding the study as a whole: Biological reproducibility was not directly addressed in this study. The most relevant donor-specific Treg TCRbeta repertoire apparently came from expansion with activated donor B cells.

A note on this clone: The antigen is not known.

Clones were read by immunoSEQ multiplex PCR, and TCRdb kept only the in-frame ones, dropping some. Altogether about 240,000 clones are present, about 80% being singletons, with the ten largest covering less than 0.75%. Per germline, CDR1 MNHEY and CDR2 SVGAGI. The CDR3 totals 15 residues. V was pared by 8 bases and J by 6 bases, with 14 bases of the junction left unmatched. CD4+CD25+CD127- Tregs, CD4+CD25- non-Tregs, CD4 and CD8 cells were sorted. The TCR originated in a human donor in good health. V gene TRBV6-5 combines with J gene TRBJ2-3; 7 bases line up with TRBD1. The source material was CD4+ T cells from blood. CDR3 DNA: TGTGCCAGCCGCTATAGGGACAGCGACTCTGATACGCAGTATTTT. Translation: CASRYRDSDSDTQYF.